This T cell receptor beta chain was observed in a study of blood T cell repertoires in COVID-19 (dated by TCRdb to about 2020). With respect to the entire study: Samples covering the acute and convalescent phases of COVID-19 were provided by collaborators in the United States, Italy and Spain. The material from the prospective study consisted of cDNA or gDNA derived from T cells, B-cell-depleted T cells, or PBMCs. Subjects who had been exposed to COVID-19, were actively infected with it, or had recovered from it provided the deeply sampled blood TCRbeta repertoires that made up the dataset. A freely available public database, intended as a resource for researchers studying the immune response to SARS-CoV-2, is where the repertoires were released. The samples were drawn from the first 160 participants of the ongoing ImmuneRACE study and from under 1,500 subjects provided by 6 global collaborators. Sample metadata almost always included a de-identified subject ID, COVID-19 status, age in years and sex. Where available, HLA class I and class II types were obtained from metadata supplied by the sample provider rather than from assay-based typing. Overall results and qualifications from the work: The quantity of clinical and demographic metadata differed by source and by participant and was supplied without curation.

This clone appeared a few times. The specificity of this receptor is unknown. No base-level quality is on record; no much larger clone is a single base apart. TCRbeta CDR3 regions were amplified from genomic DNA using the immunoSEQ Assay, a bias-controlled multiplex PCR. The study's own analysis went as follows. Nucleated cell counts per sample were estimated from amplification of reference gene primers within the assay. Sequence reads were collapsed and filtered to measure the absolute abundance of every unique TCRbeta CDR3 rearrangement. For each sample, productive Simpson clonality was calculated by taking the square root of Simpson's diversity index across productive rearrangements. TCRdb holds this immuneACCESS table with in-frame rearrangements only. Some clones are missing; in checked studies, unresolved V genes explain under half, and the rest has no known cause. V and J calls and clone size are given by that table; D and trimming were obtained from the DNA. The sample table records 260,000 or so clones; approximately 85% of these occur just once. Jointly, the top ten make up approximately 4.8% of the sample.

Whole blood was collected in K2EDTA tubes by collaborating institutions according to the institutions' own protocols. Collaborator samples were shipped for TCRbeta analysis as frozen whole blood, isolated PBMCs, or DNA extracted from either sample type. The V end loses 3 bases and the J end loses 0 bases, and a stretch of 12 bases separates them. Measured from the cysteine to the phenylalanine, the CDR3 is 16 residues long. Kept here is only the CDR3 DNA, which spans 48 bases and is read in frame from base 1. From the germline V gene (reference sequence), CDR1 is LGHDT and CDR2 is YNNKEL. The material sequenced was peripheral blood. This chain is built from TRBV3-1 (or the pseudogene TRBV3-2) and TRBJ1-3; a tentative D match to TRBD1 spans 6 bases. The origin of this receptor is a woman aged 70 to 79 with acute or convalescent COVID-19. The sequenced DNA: TGTGCCAGCAGCCATCGACAGGCTTCCTCTGGAAACACCATATATTTT. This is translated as CASSHRQASSGNTIYF.